This T cell receptor (beta chain) was captured in a study of T-cell reconstitution after alpha-beta-depleted transplantation in children. The study's findings and limits: Expanded clones from the graft, numbering several hundred, reportedly supplied alpha-beta T cells about two months after transplant.

At least ten counts were recorded for this clonotype. What it binds is unknown. The length of the CDR3 is 17 residues. V trimming: 2 bases; J trimming: 4 bases; junction bases outside the gene matches: 10. Unique molecular identifiers were incorporated into the prepared TCRbeta library. TCRdb reanalysed the PCR reads using MiXCR and keeps one entry per CDR3 protein. Of hundreds of thousands of distinct CDR3 sequences listed, roughly a tenth are singletons. Material: PBMCs, obtained before TCRalphabeta/CD19-depleted stem cell transplant. The chain links TRBV12-3 or TRBV12-4 to TRBJ2-1, with 8 bases identical to TRBD2. The TCR sequence derives from a child under 10 years old with inherited bone marrow failure, due to receive a stem cell transplant. The CDR3 sequence is CASSLRYAGGLYNEQFF. The DNA for the CDR3 is TGTGCCAGCAGTTTAAGGTATGCGGGAGGACTATACAATGAGCAGTTCTTC.